This T cell receptor beta chain emerged from a study of glioma-infiltrating T cells. The table lists this clonotype with many counts. Its antigen is unidentified. Study-level results: Above-expected tissue-blood divergence occurred in all gliomas, most in low-grade ones. Only very few CDR3 sequences appeared in both tissue and blood.

Using RNA template, CDR3s of TCR alpha and beta were amplified with iRepertoire arm-PCR. Tissue mRNA or PBMC total RNA, about 95-450 ng, went into one-step reverse transcription and amplification. TCRdb redid the calling of the multiplex PCR reads with MiXCR, one entry per CDR3 protein. The table shows 150,000 to 200,000 distinct CDR3 sequences, with approximately 40% occurring only once. The sequenced sample consisted of glioma tissue, nonneoplastic brain tissue, or PBMCs (not recorded which). The clonotype originates from a human donor with low-grade glioma or glioblastoma, undergoing nonglioma brain surgery, or in good health (not recorded which).

The CDR3: CASSQVRGTEAFF. The CDR3, as DNA: TGTGCCAGCAGCCAAGTCCGGGGGACTGAAGCTTTCTTT. The gene calls are TRBV3-1 and TRBJ1-1; tentatively, D is TRBD1 (5 bases). V gave up 1 base and J gave up 5 bases, with 8 bases separating them. This CDR3 has 13 residues. Germline lookup yields CDR1 LGHDT and CDR2 YNNKEL (reference sequence).